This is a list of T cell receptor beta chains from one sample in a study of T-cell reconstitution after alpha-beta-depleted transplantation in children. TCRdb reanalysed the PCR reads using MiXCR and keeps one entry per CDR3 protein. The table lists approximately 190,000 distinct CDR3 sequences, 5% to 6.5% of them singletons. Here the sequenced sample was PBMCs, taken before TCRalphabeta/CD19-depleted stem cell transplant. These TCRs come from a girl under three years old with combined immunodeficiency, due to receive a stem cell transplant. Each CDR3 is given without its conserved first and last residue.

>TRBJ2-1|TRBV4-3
ASSGGAPHNEQF
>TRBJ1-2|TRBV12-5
ASGLGTAYGYT
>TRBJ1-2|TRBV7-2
ASSFVGAFQKDGYT
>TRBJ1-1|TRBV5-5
ASSLDDMNTEAF
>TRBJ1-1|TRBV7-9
ASSLVGEAF
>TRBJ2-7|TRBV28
ASSLVGGDYEQY
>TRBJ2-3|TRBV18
ASSPLRDTQY
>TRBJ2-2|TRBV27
ASSLLADTGELF
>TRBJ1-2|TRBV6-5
ASSYQSGTRANRYGYT
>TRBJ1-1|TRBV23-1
ASDYTEAF
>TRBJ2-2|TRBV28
ASSFSTAPSTGELF
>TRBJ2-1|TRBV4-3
ASSQVPRLAGGPNEQF
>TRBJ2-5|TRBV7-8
ASSLRILSRETQY
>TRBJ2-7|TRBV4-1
ASSQVPGQGNEQY
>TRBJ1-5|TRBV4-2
ASSQDEGSNQPQH
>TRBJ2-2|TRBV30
AWSVGTYTGELF
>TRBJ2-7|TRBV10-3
AISEREGREYEQY
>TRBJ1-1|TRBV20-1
SARDGGGAWMNTEAF